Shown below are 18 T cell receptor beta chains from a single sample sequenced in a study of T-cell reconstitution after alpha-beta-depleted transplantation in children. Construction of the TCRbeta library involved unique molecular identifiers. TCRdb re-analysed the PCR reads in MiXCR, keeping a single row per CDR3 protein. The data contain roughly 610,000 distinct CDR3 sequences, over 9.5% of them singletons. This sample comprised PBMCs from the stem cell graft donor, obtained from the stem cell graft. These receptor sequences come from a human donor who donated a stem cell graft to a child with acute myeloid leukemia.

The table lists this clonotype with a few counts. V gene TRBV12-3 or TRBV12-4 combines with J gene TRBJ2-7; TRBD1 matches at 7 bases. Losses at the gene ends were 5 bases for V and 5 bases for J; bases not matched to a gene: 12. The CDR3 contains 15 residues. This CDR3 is CASSPTGAPLDEQYF. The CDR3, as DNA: TGTGCCAGCAGTCCCACAGGGGCCCCACTTGACGAGCAGTACTTC.

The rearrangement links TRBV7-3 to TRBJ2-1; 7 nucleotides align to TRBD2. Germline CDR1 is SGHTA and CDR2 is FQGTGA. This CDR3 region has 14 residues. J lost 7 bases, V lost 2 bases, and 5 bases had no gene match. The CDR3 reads CASSLGTIQNEQFF. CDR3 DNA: TGTGCCAGCAGCTTAGGGACTATCCAAAATGAGCAGTTCTTC.

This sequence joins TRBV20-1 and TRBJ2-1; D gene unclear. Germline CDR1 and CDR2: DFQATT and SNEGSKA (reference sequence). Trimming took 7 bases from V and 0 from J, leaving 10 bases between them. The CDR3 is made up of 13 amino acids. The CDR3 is CSVDRGSYNEQFF. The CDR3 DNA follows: TGCAGTGTGGACCGCGGCTCCTACAATGAGCAGTTCTTC.

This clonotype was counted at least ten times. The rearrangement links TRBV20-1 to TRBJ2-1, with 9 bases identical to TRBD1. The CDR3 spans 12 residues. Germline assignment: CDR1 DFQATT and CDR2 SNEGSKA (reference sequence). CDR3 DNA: TGCAGCGCTGGGACAGGGAAGAATGAGCAGTTCTTC. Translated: CSAGTGKNEQFF.

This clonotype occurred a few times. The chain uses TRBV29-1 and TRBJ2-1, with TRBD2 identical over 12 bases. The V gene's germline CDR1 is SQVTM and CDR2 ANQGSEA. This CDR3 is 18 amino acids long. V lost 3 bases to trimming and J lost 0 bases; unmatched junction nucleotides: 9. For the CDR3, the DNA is TGCAGCGTTGACCCGGGACTAGCGGGCCGCAGCTCCTACAATGAGCAGTTCTTC. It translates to CSVDPGLAGRSSYNEQFF.

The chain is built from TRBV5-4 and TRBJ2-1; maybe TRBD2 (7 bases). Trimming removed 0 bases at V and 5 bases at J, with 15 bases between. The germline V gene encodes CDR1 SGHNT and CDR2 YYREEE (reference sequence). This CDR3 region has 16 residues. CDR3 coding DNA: TGTGCCAGCAGCTTGGGTGCGGGGGCGGGGGACAATGAGCAGTTCTTC. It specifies CASSLGAGAGDNEQFF.

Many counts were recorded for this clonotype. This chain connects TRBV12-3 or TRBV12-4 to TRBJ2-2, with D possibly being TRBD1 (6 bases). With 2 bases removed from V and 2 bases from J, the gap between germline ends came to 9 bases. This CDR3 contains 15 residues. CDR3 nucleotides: TGTGCCAGCAGTTTAATAGGGGGTAACACCGGGGAGCTGTTTTTT. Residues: CASSLIGGNTGELFF.

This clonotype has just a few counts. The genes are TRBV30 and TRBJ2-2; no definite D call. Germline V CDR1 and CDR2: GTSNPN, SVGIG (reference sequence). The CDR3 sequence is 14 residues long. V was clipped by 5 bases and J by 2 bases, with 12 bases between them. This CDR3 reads CAWVKGSNTGELFF. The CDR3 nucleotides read TGTGCCTGGGTCAAGGGCTCCAACACCGGGGAGCTGTTTTTT.

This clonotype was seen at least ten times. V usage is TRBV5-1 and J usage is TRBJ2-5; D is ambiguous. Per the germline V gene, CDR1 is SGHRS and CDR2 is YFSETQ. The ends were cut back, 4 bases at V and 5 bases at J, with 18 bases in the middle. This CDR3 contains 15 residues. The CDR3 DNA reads TGCGCCAGCAGCAAGGAGTTTCGGACGATGGAGACCCAGTACTTC. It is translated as CASSKEFRTMETQYF.

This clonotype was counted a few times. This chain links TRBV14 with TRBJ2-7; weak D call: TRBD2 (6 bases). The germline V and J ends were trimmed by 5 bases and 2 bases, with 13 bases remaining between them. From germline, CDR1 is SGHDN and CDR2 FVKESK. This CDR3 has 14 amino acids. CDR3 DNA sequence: TGTGCCAGCAGCACCCGGCGGGGCACCTACGAGCAGTACTTC. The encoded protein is CASSTRRGTYEQYF.

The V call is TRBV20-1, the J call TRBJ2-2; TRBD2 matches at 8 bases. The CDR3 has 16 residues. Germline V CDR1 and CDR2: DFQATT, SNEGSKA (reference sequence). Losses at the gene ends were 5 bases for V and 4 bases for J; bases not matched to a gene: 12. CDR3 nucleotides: TGCAGTGCTCTAAGACCAGCGGGAGCAAGCACCGGGGAGCTGTTTTTT. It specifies CSALRPAGASTGELFF.

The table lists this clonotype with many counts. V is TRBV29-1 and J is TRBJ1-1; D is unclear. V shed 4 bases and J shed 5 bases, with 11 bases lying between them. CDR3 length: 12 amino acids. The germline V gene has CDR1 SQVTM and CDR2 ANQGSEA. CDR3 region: CSVAGFGTEAFF. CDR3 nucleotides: TGCAGCGTTGCAGGATTCGGGACTGAAGCTTTCTTT.

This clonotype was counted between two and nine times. The CDR3 is CAIRPDYVRNTGELFF. DNA of the CDR3: TGTGCCATCAGACCAGACTACGTAAGGAACACCGGGGAGCTGTTTTTT. This chain uses TRBV10-3 with TRBJ2-2; possible D gene TRBD2, 5 bases. Trimming took 6 bases from V and 1 from J, leaving 15 bases between them. Germline lookup yields CDR1 ENHRY and CDR2 SYGVKD. This CDR3 contains 16 residues.

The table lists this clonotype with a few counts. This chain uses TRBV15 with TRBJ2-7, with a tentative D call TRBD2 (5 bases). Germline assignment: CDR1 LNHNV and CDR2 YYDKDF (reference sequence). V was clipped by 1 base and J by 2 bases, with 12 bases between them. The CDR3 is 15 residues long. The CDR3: CATSRAGITTYEQYF. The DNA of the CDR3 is TGTGCCACCAGCAGAGCCGGGATTACCACCTACGAGCAGTACTTC.

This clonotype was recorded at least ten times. The CDR3 is CASSSRNQLAKNIQYF. The CDR3 DNA reads as TGTGCCAGCAGTTCCCGAAATCAACTAGCCAAAAACATTCAGTACTTC. The rearrangement uses TRBV27 and TRBJ2-4, with D uncertain. The V end was cut by 4 bases, the J end by 0 bases, with 13 bases between. This CDR3 is built from 16 residues. Germline assignment: CDR1 MNHEY and CDR2 SMNVEV (reference sequence).

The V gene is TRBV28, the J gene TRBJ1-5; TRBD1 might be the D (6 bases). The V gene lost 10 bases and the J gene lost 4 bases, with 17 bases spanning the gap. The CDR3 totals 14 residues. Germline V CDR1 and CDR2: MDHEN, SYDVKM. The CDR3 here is CAKPGQKWNQPQHF. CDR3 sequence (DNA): TGTGCCAAACCCGGACAGAAGTGGAATCAGCCCCAGCATTTT.

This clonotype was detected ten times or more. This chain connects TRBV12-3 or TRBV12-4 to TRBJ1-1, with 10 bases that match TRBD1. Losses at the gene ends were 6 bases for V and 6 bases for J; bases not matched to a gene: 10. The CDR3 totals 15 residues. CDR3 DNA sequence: TGTGCCAGCAGGACAGGGGGCGCGGTTGACGCTGAAGCTTTCTTT. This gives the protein CASRTGGAVDAEAFF.

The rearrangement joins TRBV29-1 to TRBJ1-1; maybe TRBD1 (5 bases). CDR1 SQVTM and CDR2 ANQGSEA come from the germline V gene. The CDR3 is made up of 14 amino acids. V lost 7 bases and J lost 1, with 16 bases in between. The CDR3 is CSGYGGRGNTEAFF. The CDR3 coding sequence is TGCAGCGGTTATGGGGGACGAGGGAACACTGAAGCTTTCTTT.